This T cell receptor beta chain was sequenced for a study of cytotoxic CD8 clonotypes in ibrutinib-treated CLL. As for the study in general: The cohort had about a dozen relapsed/refractory and around 15 treatment-naive patients, 17 IGHV unmutated. After median roughly 68 months, approximately 15 stayed in remission, approximately twelve progressed; responses around 25 partial, 2 complete.

Investigators sourced approximately 1.8 micrograms of genomic DNA from cryopreserved PBMCs for TCR beta libraries. Data came from immunoSEQ multiplex PCR; TCRdb stores just in-frame clones and leaves some out. Altogether some 200,000 clones are present, approximately 75% being singletons, with the ten largest covering approximately 10%. Trimming took 1 base from V and 4 from J, leaving 11 bases between them. The CDR3 is made up of 14 amino acids. Germline CDR1 and CDR2: MGHDK and SYGVNS. The chain joins TRBV25-1 to TRBJ2-7; perhaps TRBD2 as D (6 bases). The source of this sequence is a human donor with chronic lymphocytic leukemia. Here the sequenced sample was PBMCs, taken after 12 months of ibrutinib treatment. The CDR3 DNA follows: TGTGCCAGCAGTGAATGGTCAGGGAGGTACGAGCAGTACTTC. Amino acid sequence: CASSEWSGRYEQYF.